This is a list of T cell receptor beta chains from one sample in a study of OX40 agonist ivuxolimab in advanced cancers. Assay: immunoSEQ multiplex PCR; the TCRdb copy retains only in-frame clones and omits some. The sample shows tens of thousands of clones, roughly 80% of them seen only once. The sequences come from CD4+ or CD8+ T cells sorted from blood, collected in a trial of the OX40 agonist ivuxolimab. The source is an adult with an advanced solid tumor such as melanoma, head and neck, liver or kidney cancer. Both conserved end residues are part of each CDR3. The order of the fields is V gene, CDR3 protein.

TRBV6-5	CASSLGGSKVHEQFF
TRBV27	CASSPLLQARSIETQYF
TRBV29-1	CSVPWTGNGYTF
TRBV6-6	CASSYSGSNYGYTF
TRBV7-8	CASSSSAWNEKLFF
TRBV6-5	CASSYSANGDYGYTF
TRBV15	CATSRETLMAAFF
TRBV2	CASSLSGRAQTDTQYF
TRBV2	CASRGRGARELFF
TRBV29-1	CSVSDGYGYTF
TRBV11-2	CASSFWEGAYNGNTIYF
TRBV4-3	CASSQERGLHNEQFF
TRBV6-6	CASDFGVNVLTF
TRBV18	CASSKGSSLNTGELFF
TRBV5-1	CASSLGSSVETQYF
TRBV9	CASSGGQTPREQYF
TRBV6-6	CASSDRVVNEQYF